One T cell receptor (beta chain) is described in this entry. The same CDR3 arises from other DNA sequences in this sample as well. This specimen comes from a study of T cell changes during pregnancy in multiple sclerosis. Germline lookup yields CDR1 LNHDA and CDR2 SQIVND (reference sequence). The CDR3 totals 13 residues. V gave up 5 bases and J gave up 3 bases, with 11 bases separating them. Assay: immunoSEQ multiplex PCR; the TCRdb copy retains only in-frame clones and omits some. The sample has 45,000 to 50,000 clones; 90% to 95% are singletons. V gene TRBV19 combines with J gene TRBJ2-7; perhaps TRBD1 as D (6 bases). The origin of this receptor is a female donor with multiple sclerosis, enrolled in a pregnancy study. Sequences were derived from CD8+ T cells from peripheral blood mononuclear cells, sampled before pregnancy. The DNA of the CDR3 is TGTGCCAGTAGTGGAACAGGGATCTACGAGCAGTACTTC. Its translation: CASSGTGIYEQYF.